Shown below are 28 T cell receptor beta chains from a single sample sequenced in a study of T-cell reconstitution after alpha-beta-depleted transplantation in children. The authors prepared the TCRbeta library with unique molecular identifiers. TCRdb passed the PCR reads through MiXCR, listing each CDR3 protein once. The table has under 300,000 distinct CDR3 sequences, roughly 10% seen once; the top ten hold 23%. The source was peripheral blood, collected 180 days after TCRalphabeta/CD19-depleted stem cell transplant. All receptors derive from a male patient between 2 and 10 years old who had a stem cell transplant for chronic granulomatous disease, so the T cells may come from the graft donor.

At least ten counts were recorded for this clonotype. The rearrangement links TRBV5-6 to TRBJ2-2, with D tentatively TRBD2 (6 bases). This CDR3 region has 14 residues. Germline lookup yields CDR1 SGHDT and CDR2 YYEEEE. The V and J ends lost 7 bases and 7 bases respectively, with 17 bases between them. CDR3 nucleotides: TGTGCCAGCTTTCCGGAGGGGACGGACGGGGAGCTGTTTTTT. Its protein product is CASFPEGTDGELFF.

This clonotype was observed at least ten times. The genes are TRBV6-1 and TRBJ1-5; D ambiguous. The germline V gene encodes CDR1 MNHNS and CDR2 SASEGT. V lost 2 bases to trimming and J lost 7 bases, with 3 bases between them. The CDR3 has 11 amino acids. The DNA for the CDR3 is TGTGCCAGCAGTGAAATGCAGCCCCAGCATTTT. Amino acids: CASSEMQPQHF.

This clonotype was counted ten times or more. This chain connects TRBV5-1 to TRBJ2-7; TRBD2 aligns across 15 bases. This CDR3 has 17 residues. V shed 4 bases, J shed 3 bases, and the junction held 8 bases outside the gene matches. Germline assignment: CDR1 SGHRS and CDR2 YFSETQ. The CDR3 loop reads CASSPRTSGRAVYEQYF. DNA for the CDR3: TGCGCCAGCAGCCCAAGGACTAGCGGGAGGGCCGTCTACGAGCAGTACTTC.

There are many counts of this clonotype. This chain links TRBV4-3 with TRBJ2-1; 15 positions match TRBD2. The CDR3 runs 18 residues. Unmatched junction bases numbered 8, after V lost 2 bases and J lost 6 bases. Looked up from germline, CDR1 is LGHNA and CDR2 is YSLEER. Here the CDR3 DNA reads TGCGCCAGCAGCCAAAAAAGGACTAGCGGGGGGGTCGGCAATGAGCAGTTCTTC. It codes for CASSQKRTSGGVGNEQFF.

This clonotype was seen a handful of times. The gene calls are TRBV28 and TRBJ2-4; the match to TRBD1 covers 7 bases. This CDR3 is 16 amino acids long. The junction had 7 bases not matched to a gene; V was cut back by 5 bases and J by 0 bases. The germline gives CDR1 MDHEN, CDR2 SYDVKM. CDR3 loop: CASSPDRYIAKNIQYF. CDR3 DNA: TGTGCCAGCAGTCCGGACAGGTACATAGCCAAAAACATTCAGTACTTC.

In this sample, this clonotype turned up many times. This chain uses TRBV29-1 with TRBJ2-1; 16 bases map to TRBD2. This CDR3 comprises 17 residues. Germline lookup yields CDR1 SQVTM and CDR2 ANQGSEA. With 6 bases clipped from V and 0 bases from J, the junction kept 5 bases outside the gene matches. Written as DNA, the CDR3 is TGCAGCGTGGGGGGACTAGCGGGGGGGAGCTCCTACAATGAGCAGTTCTTC. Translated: CSVGGLAGGSSYNEQFF.

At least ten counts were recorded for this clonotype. The CDR3 loop reads CASSLGFTRPTDTQYF. The CDR3 nucleotides read TGCGCCAGCAGCTTGGGGTTTACTAGACCCACAGATACGCAGTATTTT. This sequence joins TRBV5-1 and TRBJ2-3, with D possibly TRBD2 on 5 matching bases. This CDR3 comprises 16 residues. Germline-derived CDR1 and CDR2 are SGHRS and YFSETQ. Trimming left V 0 bases short and J 2 bases short, with 13 bases between.

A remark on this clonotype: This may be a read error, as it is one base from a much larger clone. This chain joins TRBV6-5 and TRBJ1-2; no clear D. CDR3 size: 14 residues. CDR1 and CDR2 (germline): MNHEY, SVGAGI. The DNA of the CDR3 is TGTGCCAGCAGTTACCTGGACGCTAACTATGGCCACACCTTC. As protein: CASSYLDANYGHTF.

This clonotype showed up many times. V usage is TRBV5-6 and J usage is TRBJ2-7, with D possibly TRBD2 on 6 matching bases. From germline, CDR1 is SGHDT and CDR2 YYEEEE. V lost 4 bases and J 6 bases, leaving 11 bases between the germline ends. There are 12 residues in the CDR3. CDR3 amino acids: CASSRGGSEQYF. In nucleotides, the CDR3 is TGTGCCAGCAGCCGGGGAGGCTCCGAGCAGTACTTC.

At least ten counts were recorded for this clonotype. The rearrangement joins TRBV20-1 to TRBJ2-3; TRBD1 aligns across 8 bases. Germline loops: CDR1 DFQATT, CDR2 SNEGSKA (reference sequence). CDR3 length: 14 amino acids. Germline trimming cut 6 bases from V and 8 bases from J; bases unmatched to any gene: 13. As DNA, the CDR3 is TGCAGTGCCCCAGGGGGCGGGCCACGTGGTACGCAGTATTTT. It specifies CSAPGGGPRGTQYF.

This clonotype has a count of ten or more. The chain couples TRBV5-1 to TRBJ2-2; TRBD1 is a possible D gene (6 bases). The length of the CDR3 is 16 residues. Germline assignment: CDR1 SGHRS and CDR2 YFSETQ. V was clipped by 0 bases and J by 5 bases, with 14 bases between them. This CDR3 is CASSLVQGKTTGELFF. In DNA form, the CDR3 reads TGCGCCAGCAGCTTGGTACAGGGCAAAACGACCGGGGAGCTGTTTTTT.

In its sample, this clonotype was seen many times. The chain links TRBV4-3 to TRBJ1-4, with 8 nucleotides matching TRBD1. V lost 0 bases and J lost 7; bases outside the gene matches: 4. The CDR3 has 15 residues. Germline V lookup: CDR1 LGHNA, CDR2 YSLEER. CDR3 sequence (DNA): TGCGCCAGCAGCCAAGAGGACAGGGTTGGTGAAAAACTGTTTTTT. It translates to CASSQEDRVGEKLFF.

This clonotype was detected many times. The CDR3 sequence: CASSQRGGRFAEAFF. In nucleotides, the CDR3 is TGTGCCAGCAGCCAGCGGGGGGGGCGGTTCGCTGAAGCTTTCTTT. The chain uses TRBV7-2 and TRBJ1-1; a weak D match, TRBD1 (6 bases). Trimming left V 5 bases short and J 6 bases short, with 19 bases between. The CDR3 consists of 15 residues. In germline, CDR1 is SGHTA, CDR2 FQGNSA.

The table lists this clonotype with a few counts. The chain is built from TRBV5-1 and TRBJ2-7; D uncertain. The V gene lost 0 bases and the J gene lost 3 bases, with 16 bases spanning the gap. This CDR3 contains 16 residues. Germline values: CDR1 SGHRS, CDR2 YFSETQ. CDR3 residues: CASSLASARAIYEQYF. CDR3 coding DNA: TGCGCCAGCAGCTTGGCCTCGGCTAGGGCCATCTACGAGCAGTACTTC.

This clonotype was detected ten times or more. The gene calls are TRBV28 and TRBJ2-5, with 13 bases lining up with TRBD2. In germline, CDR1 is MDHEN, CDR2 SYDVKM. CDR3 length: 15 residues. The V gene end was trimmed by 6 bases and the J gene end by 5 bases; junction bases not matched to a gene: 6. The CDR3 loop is CASSRLAGGRETQYF. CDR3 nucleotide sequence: TGTGCCAGCAGCCGACTAGCGGGAGGACGGGAGACCCAGTACTTC. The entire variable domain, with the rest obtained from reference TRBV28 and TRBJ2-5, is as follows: DVKVTQSSRYLVKRTGEKVFLECVQDMDHENMFWYRQDPGLGLRLIYFSYDVKMKEKGDIPEGYSVSREKKERFSLILESASTNQTSMYLCASSRLAGGRETQYFGPGTRLLVL.

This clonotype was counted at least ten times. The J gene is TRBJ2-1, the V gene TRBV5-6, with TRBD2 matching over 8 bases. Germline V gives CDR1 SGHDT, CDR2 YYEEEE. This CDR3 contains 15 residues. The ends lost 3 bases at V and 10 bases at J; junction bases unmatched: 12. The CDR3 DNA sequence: TGTGCCAGCAGCTCCAGGCCCGGGGGGGCCGGAGAGCAGTTCTTC. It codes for CASSSRPGGAGEQFF. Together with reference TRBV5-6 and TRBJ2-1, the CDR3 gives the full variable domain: DAGVTQSPTHLIKTRGQQVTLRCSPKSGHDTVSWYQQALGQGPQFIFQYYEEEERQRGNFPDRFSGHQFPNYSSELNVNALLLGDSALYLCASSSRPGGAGEQFFGPGTRLTVL.

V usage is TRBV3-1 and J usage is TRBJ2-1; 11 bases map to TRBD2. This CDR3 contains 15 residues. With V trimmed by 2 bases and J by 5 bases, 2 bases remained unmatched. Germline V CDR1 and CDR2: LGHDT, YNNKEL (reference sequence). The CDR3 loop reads CASSQTSGSDNEQFF. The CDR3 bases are TGTGCCAGCAGCCAAACTAGCGGGAGTGACAATGAGCAGTTCTTC.

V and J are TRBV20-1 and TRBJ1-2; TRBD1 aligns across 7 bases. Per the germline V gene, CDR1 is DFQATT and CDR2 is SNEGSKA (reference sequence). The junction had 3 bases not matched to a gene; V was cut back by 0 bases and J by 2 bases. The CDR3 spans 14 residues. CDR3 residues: CSARDRGWNYGYTF. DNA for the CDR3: TGCAGTGCTAGAGACAGGGGGTGGAACTATGGCTACACCTTC.

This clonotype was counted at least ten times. The CDR3 spells CASTTEYQETQYF. The CDR3 DNA reads TGTGCCAGCACGACCGAGTACCAAGAGACCCAGTACTTC. This sequence joins TRBV12-3 or TRBV12-4 and TRBJ2-5; D remains unclear. CDR3 length: 13 residues. The V gene lost 7 bases and the J gene lost 0 bases, with 9 bases spanning the gap.

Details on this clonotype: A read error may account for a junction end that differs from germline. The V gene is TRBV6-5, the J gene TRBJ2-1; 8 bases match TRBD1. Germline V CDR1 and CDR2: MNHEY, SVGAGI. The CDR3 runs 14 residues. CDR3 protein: CAGSYDRGGNEQFF. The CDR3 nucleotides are TGTGCCGGCAGTTACGACAGGGGAGGTAATGAGCAGTTCTTC.

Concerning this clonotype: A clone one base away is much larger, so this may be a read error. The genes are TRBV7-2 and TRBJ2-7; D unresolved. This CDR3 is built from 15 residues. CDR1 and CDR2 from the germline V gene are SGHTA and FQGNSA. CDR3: CASSLNSLGTYVQYF. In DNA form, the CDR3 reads TGTGCCAGCAGCCTCAATTCGCTAGGTACCTACGTGCAGTACTTC.

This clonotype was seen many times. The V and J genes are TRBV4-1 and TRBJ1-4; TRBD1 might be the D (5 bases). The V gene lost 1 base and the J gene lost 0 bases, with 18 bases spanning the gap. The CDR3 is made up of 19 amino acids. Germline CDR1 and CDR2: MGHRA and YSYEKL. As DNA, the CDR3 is TGCGCCAGCAGCCAAGGCGGGGGGATAGGGGCAGCAACTAATGAAAAACTGTTTTTT. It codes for CASSQGGGIGAATNEKLFF.

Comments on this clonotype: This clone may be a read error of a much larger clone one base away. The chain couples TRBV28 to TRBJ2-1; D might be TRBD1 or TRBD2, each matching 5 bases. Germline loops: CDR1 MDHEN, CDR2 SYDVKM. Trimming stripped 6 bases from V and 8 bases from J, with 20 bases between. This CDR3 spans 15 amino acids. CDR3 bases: TGTGCCAGCAGCCGACCCCGGGACCTCGAAGATGAGCAGTTCTTC. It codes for CASSRPRDLEDEQFF.

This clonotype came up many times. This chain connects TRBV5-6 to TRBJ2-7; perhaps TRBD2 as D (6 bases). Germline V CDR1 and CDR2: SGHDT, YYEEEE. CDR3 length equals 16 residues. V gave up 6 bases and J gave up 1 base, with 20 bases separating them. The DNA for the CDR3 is TGTGCCAGCACCCCTCTAGTCGGGAGAGGATCCTACGAGCAGTACTTC. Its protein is CASTPLVGRGSYEQYF.

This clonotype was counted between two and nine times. The CDR3 is CASSFGQVSYEQYF. The CDR3, as DNA: TGTGCCAGCAGCTTTGGGCAGGTCTCCTACGAGCAGTACTTC. This chain uses TRBV5-6 with TRBJ2-7; D is ambiguous. Per germline, CDR1 SGHDT and CDR2 YYEEEE. Trimming removed 2 bases from V and 0 bases from J, with 9 bases in between. The CDR3 runs 14 residues.

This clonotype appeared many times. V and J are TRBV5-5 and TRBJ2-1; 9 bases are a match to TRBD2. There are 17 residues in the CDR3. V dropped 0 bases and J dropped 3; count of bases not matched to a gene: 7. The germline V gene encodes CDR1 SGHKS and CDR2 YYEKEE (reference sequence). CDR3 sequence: CASSLGAGGQYYNEQFF. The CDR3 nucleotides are TGTGCCAGCAGCTTGGGAGCGGGAGGCCAGTACTACAATGAGCAGTTCTTC.

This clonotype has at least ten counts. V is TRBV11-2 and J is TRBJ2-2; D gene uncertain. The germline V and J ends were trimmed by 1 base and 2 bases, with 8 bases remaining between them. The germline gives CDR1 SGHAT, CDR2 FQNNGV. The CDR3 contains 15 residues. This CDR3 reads CASSLGLQNTGELFF. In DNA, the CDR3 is TGTGCCAGCAGCTTAGGGCTACAAAACACCGGGGAGCTGTTTTTT. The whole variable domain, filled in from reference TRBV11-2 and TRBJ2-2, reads EAGVAQSPRYKIIEKRQSVAFWCNPISGHATLYWYQQILGQGPKLLIQFQNNGVVDDSQLPKDRFSAERLKGVDSTLKIQPAKLEDSAVYLCASSLGLQNTGELFFGEGSRLTVL.

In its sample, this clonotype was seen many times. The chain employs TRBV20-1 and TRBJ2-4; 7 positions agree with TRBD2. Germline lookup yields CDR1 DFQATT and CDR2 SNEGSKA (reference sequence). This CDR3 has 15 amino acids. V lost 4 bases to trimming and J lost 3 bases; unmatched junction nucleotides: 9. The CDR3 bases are TGCAGTGCTACTGATTACGGGGGGATCAAAAACATTCAGTACTTC. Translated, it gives CSATDYGGIKNIQYF.